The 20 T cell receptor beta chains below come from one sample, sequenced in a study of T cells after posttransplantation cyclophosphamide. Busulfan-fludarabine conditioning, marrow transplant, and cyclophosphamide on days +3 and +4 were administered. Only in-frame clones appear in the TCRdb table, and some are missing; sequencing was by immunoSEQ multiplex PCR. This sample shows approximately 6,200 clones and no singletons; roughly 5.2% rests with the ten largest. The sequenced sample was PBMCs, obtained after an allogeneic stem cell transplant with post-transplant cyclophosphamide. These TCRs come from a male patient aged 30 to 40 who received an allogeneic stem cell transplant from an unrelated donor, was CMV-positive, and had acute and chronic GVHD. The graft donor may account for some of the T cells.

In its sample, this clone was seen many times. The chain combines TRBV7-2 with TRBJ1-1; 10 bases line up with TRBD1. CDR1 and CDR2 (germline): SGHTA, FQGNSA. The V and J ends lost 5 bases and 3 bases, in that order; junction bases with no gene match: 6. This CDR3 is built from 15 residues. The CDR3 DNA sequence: TGTGCCAGCAGCATATTGGGACAGGGGTACACTGAAGCTTTCTTT. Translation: CASSILGQGYTEAFF.

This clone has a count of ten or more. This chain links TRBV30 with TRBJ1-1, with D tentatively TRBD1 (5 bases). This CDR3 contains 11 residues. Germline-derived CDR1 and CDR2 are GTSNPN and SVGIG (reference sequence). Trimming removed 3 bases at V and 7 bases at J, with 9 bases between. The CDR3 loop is CAWSLDSEAFF. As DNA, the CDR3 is TGTGCCTGGAGCTTAGACAGTGAAGCTTTCTTT.

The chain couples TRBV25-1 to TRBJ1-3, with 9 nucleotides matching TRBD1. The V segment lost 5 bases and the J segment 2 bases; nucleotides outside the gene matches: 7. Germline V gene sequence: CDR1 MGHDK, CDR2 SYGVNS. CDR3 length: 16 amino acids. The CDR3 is CASSYTGTGTGNTIYF. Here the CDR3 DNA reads TGTGCCAGCAGTTACACCGGGACAGGGACTGGAAACACCATATATTTT.

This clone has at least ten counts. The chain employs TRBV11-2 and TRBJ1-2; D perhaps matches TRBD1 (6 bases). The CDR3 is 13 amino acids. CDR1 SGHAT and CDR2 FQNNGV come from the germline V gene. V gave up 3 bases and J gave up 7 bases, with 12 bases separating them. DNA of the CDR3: TGTGCCAGCAGCTTCCTTACGGACAGTGGCTACACCTTC. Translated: CASSFLTDSGYTF.

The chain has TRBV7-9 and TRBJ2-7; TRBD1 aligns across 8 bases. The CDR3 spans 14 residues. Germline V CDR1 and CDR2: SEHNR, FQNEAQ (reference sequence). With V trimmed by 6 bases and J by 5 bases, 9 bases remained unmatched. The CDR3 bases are TGTGCCAGCAGGGACAAAGGACAGGGCCACGAGCAGTACTTC. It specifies CASRDKGQGHEQYF.

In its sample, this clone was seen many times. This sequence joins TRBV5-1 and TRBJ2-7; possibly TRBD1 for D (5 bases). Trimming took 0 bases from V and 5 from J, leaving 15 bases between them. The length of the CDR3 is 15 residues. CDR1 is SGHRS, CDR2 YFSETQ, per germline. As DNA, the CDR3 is TGCGCCAGCAGCTTGGGGACAAGGTCGGTGGACGAGCAGTACTTC. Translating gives CASSLGTRSVDEQYF.

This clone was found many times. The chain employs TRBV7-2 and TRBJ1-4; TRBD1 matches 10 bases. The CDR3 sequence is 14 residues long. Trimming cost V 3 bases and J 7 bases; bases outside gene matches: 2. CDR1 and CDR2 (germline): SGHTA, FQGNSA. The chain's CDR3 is CASSFDRGREKLFF. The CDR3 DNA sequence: TGTGCCAGCAGCTTCGACAGGGGGCGTGAAAAACTGTTTTTT.

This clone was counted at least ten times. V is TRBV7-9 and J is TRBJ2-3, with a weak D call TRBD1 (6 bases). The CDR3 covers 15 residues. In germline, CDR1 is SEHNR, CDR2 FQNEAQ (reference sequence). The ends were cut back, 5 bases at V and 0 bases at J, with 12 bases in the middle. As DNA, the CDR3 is TGTGCCAGCAGCCGAGGGGGTTATAGCACAGATACGCAGTATTTT. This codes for CASSRGGYSTDTQYF.

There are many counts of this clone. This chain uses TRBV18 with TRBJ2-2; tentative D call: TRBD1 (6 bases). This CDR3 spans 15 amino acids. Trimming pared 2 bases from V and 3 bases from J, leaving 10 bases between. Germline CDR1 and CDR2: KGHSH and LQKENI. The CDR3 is CASSPRSGDTGELFF. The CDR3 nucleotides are TGTGCCAGCTCACCAAGATCAGGGGACACCGGGGAGCTGTTTTTT.

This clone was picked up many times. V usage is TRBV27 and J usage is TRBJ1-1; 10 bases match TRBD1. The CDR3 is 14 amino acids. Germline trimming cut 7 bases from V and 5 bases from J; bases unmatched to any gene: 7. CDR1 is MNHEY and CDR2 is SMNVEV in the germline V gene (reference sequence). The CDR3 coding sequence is TGTGCCAGCACCCCAGGACAGGGGGGGACTGAAGCTTTCTTT. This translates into CASTPGQGGTEAFF.

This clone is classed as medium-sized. CDR3 sequence reads: CASSVGQDTDTQYF. DNA of the CDR3: TGTGCCAGCAGCGTAGGGCAGGACACAGATACGCAGTATTTT. The chain uses TRBV9 and TRBJ2-3, with unresolved D. V was clipped by 0 bases and J by 2 bases, with 7 bases between them. The V gene's germline CDR1 is SGDLS and CDR2 YYNGEE. This CDR3 is 14 amino acids long.

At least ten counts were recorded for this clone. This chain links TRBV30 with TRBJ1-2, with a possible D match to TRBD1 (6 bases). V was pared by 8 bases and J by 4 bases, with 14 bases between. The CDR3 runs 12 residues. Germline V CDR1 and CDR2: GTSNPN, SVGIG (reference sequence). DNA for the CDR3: TGTGCCGGGCTACAGGGCGGCTATGGCTACACCTTC. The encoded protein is CAGLQGGYGYTF.

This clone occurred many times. The DNA of the CDR3 is TGCGCCAGCAGCTTGGGAGGGACTAGCGGGGAGACCCAGTACTTC. It encodes CASSLGGTSGETQYF. The V and J genes are TRBV5-1 and TRBJ2-5, with 12 bases fitting TRBD2. V lost 0 bases and J lost 5; bases outside the gene matches: 2. CDR1 and CDR2 (germline): SGHRS, YFSETQ. The length of the CDR3 is 15 residues.

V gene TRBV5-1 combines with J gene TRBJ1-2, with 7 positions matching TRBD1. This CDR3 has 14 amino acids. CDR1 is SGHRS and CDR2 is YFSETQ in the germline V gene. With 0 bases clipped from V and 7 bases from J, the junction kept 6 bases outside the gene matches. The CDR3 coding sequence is TGCGCCAGCAGCTTGGTGCACAGGGGCGGTGGCTACACCTTC. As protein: CASSLVHRGGGYTF.

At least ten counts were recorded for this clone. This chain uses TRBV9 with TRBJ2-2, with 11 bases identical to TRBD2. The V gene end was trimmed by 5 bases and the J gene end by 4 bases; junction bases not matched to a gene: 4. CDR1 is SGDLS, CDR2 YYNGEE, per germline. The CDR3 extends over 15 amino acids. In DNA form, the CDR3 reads TGTGCCAGCAGTATAACTAGCGGGAGCACCGGGGAGCTGTTTTTT. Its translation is CASSITSGSTGELFF.

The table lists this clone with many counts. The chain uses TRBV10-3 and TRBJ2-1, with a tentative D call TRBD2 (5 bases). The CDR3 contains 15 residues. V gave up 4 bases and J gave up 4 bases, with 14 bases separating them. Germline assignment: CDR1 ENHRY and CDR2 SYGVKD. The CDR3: CAISGINGVYNEQFF. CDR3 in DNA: TGTGCCATCAGTGGGATAAACGGGGTTTACAATGAGCAGTTCTTC.

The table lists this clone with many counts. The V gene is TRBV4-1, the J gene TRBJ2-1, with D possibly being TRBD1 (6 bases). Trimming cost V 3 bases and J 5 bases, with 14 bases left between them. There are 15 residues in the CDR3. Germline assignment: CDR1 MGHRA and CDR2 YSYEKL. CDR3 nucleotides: TGCGCCAGCAGCCACCTGCATCGGACAGACAATGAGCAGTTCTTC. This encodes CASSHLHRTDNEQFF.

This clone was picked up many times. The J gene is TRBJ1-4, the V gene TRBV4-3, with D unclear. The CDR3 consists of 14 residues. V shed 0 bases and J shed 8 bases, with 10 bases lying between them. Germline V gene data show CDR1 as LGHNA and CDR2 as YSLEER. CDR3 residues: CASSQDEAGEKLFF. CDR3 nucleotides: TGCGCCAGCAGCCAAGATGAGGCCGGAGAAAAACTGTTTTTT.

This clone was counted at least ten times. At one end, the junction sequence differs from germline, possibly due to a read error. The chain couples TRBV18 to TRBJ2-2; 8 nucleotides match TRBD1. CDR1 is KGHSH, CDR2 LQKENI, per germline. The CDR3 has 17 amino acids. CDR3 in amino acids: CASSPLSWTGNPGELFF. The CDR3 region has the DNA TGTGCCAGCTCGCCCTTAAGCTGGACAGGGAACCCCGGGGAGCTGTTTTTT.

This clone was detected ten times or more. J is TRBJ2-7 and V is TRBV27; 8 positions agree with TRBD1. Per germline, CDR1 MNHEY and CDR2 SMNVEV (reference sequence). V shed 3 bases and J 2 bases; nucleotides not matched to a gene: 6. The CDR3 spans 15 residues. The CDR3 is CASSLSGTGPYEQYF. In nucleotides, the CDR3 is TGTGCCAGCAGTTTGAGTGGGACAGGCCCCTACGAGCAGTACTTC.